These T cell receptor beta chains were read from a single sample in a study of shared clonotypes between healthy human individuals. Assay: immunoSEQ multiplex PCR; the TCRdb copy retains only in-frame clones and omits some. The table lists 2.3 million or so clones, approximately 95% of them singletons. Input material: naive CD4+ T cells from PBMCs. These receptor sequences come from a young man in good health. Some clones in this sample may be carry-over from other donors' samples. Each CDR3 is given with its conserved first and last residue. A D gene is named only where the DNA matches it firmly. Some rows have no size entry. The others give once, few or many, or a class for an expanded clone.

abundance,d_gene,j_gene,v_gene,CDR3nt,CDR3aa
NA,NA,TRBJ1-2,TRBV6-1,TGTGCCAGCAGTGTTAGGACGGAAAACTATGGCTACACCTTC,CASSVRTENYGYTF
NA,NA,TRBJ1-1,TRBV7-5,TGTGCCAGCAGCTTAGGTCAAGAGACTGAAGCTTTCTTT,CASSLGQETEAFF
NA,NA,TRBJ1-2,TRBV9,TGTGCCAGCAGCGTAGGGGGCCGGGGGCGCACCCTCAACTATGGCTACACCTTC,CASSVGGRGRTLNYGYTF
NA,NA,TRBJ1-2,TRBV5-4,TGTGCCAGCAGCTTGGACGGAACCAATGGCTACACCTTC,CASSLDGTNGYTF
once,TRBD1,TRBJ1-1,TRBV12-5,TGTGCTAGTGGACCCGGGACAGACACTGAAGCTTTCTTT,CASGPGTDTEAFF
NA,NA,TRBJ2-3,TRBV6-5,TGTGCCAGCAGTTACTCGGCATTGGCAGATACGCAGTATTTT,CASSYSALADTQYF
NA,NA,TRBJ1-3,TRBV6-5,TGTGCCAGCAGGTCGTACAGAACTTCTGGAAACACCATATATTTT,CASRSYRTSGNTIYF
NA,NA,TRBJ2-7,TRBV28,TGTGCCAGCAGTAACACAGGGGGGGCCTACGAGCAGTACTTC,CASSNTGGAYEQYF
NA,NA,TRBJ1-2,TRBV7-9,TGTGCCAGCAGCTTAAACGTACAGAACTATGGCTACACCTTC,CASSLNVQNYGYTF
NA,TRBD1,TRBJ1-5,TRBV2,TGTGCCAGCAGCCCGGGACAGGGGTACAATCAGCCCCAGCATTTT,CASSPGQGYNQPQHF
NA,TRBD2,TRBJ2-1,TRBV7-9,TGTGCCAGCAGCTTAGATATGGCGGGAGTGGGTAATGAGCAGTTCTTC,CASSLDMAGVGNEQFF
NA,TRBD2,TRBJ2-5,TRBV2,TGTGCCAGCAGGCGGGAGGGGCAAGAGACCCAGTACTTC,CASRREGQETQYF
NA,TRBD2,TRBJ2-3,TRBV4-3,TGCGCATCAAGAGCAGCGGGAGGAGATACGCAGTATTTT,CASRAAGGDTQYF
NA,TRBD1,TRBJ2-7,TRBV27,TGTGCCAGCAGCCGGGACAGGAGCTACGAGCAGTACTTC,CASSRDRSYEQYF
NA,NA,TRBJ2-6,TRBV16,TGTGCCAGCAGCCATCAGGGAGCACGCTCTGGGGCCAACGTCCTGACTTTC,CASSHQGARSGANVLTF
NA,TRBD1,TRBJ2-7,TRBV5-4,TGTGCCAGCAGCTTGGACGAGACAGGGGGCCCCTACGAGCAGTACTTC,CASSLDETGGPYEQYF
NA,TRBD2,TRBJ2-1,TRBV7-3,TGTGCCAGCAGCGCGAGACTAGCGGGATACAATGAGCAGTTCTTC,CASSARLAGYNEQFF
NA,NA,TRBJ2-7,TRBV20-1,TGCAGTGCCCACAGTGGGGGCGAGCAGTACTTC,CSAHSGGEQYF
NA,NA,TRBJ2-6,TRBV29-1,TGCAGCGTTGGTGGACGGGGCTCTGGGGCCAACGTCCTGACTTTC,CSVGGRGSGANVLTF
NA,NA,TRBJ2-7,TRBV19,TGTGCCAGTAGTCGTCAGGGCCCACTCTACGAGCAGTACTTC,CASSRQGPLYEQYF
NA,NA,TRBJ1-2,TRBV4-3,TGCGCCAGCAGCCAAGATGCGTCGGGGAGGGTAGGGTATGGCTACACCTTC,CASSQDASGRVGYGYTF
NA,NA,TRBJ2-2,TRBV28,TGTGCCGGGAGGAGTGGGACACTACTCACCGGGGAGCTGTTTTTT,CAGRSGTLLTGELFF
NA,NA,TRBJ2-7,TRBV12-5,TGTGCTAGTGGTTTGGATGGCTACGAGCAGTACTTC,CASGLDGYEQYF
NA,NA,TRBJ2-5,TRBV10-3,TGTGCCATCAGTGAGTCGGTAGTGCGTGAGACCCAGTACTTC,CAISESVVRETQYF
NA,TRBD1,TRBJ1-2,TRBV28,TGTGCCAGCAGTCCGGGACAGGGAACATATGGCTACACCTTC,CASSPGQGTYGYTF
NA,NA,TRBJ1-5,TRBV28,TGTGCCAGCAGGGGGGATCAGCCCCAGCATTTT,CASRGDQPQHF
NA,NA,TRBJ1-1,TRBV4-2,TGTGCCAGCAGCCAAGCCCTGTTAGATACTGAAGCTTTCTTT,CASSQALLDTEAFF
few,TRBD2,TRBJ2-2,TRBV6-5,TGTGCCAGCAGTTCCTTAGCGGGAGGGAACACCGGGGAGCTGTTTTTT,CASSSLAGGNTGELFF
few,TRBD1,TRBJ1-1,TRBV27,TGTGCAAGACTCAGGGGGCGTAAGTCTGAAGCTTTCTTT,CARLRGRKSEAFF
few,NA,TRBJ1-2,TRBV5-1,TGCGCCAGCGCCTGGGAGGGCCCCTATGGCTACACCTTC,CASAWEGPYGYTF
NA,TRBD2,TRBJ2-7,TRBV28,TGTGCCAGCAGTCCCCCGATAGCGGGAGGGCCCAAGCAGTACTTC,CASSPPIAGGPKQYF
NA,NA,TRBJ2-7,TRBV15,TGTGCCACCAGCAGGAGTCTAGAACAAGCACACGAGCAGTACTTC,CATSRSLEQAHEQYF
NA,NA,TRBJ2-5,TRBV7-2,TGTGCCAGCAGCTTAGTTACTGGGGGGTCCCAGTACTTC,CASSLVTGGSQYF
NA,NA,TRBJ2-3,TRBV7-9,TGTGCCAGCAGCTTGCGGGAAAGGGCAGATACGCAGTATTTT,CASSLRERADTQYF
NA,NA,TRBJ2-6,TRBV9,TGTGCCAGCAGCGTAGAGGGGTCCGGGGCCAACGTCCTGACTTTC,CASSVEGSGANVLTF
NA,NA,TRBJ1-3,TRBV30,TGTGCCTGGAGTGCACTGTTCTCTGGAAACACCATATATTTT,CAWSALFSGNTIYF